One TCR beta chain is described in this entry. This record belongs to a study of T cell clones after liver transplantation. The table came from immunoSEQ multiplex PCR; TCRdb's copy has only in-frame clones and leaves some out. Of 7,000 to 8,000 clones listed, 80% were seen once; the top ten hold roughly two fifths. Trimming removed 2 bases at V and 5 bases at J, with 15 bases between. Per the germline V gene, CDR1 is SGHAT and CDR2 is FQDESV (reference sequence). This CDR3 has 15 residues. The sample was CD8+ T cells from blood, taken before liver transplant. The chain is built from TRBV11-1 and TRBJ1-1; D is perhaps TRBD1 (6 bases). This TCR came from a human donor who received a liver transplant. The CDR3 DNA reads TGTGCCAGCAGCTTATCAGGGGCCATGGGTACTGAAGCTTTCTTT. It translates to CASSLSGAMGTEAFF.